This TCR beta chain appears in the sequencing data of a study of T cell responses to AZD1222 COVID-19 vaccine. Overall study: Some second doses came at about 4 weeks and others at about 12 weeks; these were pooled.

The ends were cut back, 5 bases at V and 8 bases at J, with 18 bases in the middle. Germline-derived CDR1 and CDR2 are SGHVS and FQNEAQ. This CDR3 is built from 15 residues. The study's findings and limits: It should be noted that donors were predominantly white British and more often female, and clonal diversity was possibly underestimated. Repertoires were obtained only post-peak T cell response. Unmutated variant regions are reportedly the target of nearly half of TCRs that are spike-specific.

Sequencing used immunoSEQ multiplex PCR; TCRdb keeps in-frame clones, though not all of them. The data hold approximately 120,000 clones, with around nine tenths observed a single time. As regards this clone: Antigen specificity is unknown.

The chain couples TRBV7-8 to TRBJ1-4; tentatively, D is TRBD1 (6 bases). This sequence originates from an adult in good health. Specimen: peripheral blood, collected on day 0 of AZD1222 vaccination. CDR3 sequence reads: CASSLLNREGEKLFF. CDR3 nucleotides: TGTGCCAGCAGCCTCCTAAACAGGGAAGGCGAAAAACTGTTTTTT. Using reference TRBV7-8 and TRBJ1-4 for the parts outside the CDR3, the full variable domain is GAGVSQSPRYKVAKRGQDVALRCDPISGHVSLFWYQQALGQGPEFLTYFQNEAQLDKSGLPSDRFFAERPEGSVSTLKIQRTQQEDSAVYLCASSLLNREGEKLFFGSGTQLSVL.